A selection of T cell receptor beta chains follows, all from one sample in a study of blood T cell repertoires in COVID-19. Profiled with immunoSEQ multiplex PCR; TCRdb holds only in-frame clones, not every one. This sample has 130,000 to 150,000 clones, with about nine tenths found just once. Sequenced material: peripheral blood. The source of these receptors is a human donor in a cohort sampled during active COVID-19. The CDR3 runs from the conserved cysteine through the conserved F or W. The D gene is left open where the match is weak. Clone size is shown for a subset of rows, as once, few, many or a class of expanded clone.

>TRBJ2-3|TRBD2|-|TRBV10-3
CAISESTPGGPSTDTQYF
TGTGCCATCAGTGAGTCGACTCCGGGAGGCCCGAGCACAGATACGCAGTATTTT
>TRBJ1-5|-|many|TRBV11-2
CASSLNLGNQPQHF
TGTGCCAGCAGCTTGAACTTAGGCAATCAGCCCCAGCATTTT
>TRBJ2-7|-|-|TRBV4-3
CASSRDKLDEQYF
TGCGCCAGCAGCCGGGACAAGCTGGACGAGCAGTACTTC
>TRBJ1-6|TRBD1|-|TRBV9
CASSARTGEGSPLHF
TGTGCCAGCAGCGCTCGGACAGGGGAAGGTTCACCCCTCCACTTT
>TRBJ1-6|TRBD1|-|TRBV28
CASSSSTGVISPLHF
TGTGCCAGCAGTTCGTCGACAGGGGTGATTTCACCCCTCCACTTT
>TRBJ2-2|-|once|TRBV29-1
CSVEQTGELFF
TGCAGCGTTGAACAGACCGGGGAGCTGTTTTTT
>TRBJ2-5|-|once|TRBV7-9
CASSDRPGNGETQYF
TGTGCCAGCAGCGATCGACCGGGGAACGGAGAGACCCAGTACTTC
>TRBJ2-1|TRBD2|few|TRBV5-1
CASEGQREGDEQFF
TGCGCCAGCGAAGGGCAACGGGAGGGCGATGAGCAGTTCTTC
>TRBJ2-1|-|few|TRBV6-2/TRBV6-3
CASSLSGDVNEQFF
TGTGCCAGCAGCTTGAGCGGAGACGTCAATGAGCAGTTCTTC
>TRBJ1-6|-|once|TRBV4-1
CASSPPLTVSYNSPLHF
TGCGCCAGCAGCCCACCCTTGACAGTCTCCTATAATTCACCCCTCCACTTT
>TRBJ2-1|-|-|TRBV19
CASSMGPYNEQFF
TGTGCCAGTAGTATGGGCCCCTACAATGAGCAGTTCTTC
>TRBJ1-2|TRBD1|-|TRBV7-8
CASSLYRDRDGYTF
TGTGCCAGCAGCTTATACCGGGACAGGGATGGCTACACCTTC
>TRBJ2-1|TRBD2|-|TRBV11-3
CASSLGLERASDEQFF
TGTGCCAGCAGCCTAGGACTAGAGAGGGCCAGCGATGAGCAGTTCTTC
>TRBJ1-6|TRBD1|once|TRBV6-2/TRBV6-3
CASSLGQGARSPLHF
TGTGCCAGCAGCCTCGGACAGGGGGCAAGGTCACCCCTCCACTTT
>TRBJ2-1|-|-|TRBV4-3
CASSIVARGGEQFF
TGCGCCAGCAGCATCGTGGCGCGGGGTGGTGAGCAGTTCTTC
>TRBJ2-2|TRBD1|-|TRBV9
CASSPTGGSYTGELFF
TGTGCCAGCAGTCCTACAGGGGGAAGTTATACCGGGGAGCTGTTTTTT
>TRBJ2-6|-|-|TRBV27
CASRRDSSGANVLTF
TGTGCCAGCAGACGAGACAGCTCTGGGGCCAACGTCCTGACTTTC
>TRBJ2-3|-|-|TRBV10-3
CAISESRPTDTQYF
TGTGCCATCAGTGAGTCCAGGCCCACAGATACGCAGTATTTT
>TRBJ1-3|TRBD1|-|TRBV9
CASSVEGQADTIYF
TGTGCCAGCAGCGTAGAGGGACAGGCGGACACCATATATTTT
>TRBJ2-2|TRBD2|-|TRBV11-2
CASSLLSRTSGLHGELFF
TGTGCCAGCAGCTTATTGTCGCGGACTAGCGGGTTACACGGGGAGCTGTTTTTT
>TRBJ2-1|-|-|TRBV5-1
CASSLGQGSYNEQFF
TGCGCCAGCAGCTTGGGGCAGGGGTCCTACAATGAGCAGTTCTTC
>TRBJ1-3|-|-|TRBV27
CASSLQGFGNTIYF
TGTGCCAGCAGTTTACAGGGGTTTGGAAACACCATATATTTT
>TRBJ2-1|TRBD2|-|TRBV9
CASSAELAGGNNEQFF
TGTGCCAGCAGCGCGGAACTAGCGGGGGGTAACAATGAGCAGTTCTTC
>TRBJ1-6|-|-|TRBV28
CASSFRVSPLHF
TGTGCCAGCAGTTTCAGGGTTTCACCCCTCCACTTT
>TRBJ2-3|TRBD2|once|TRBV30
CAWTSGGIDTQYF
TGTGCCTGGACTAGCGGGGGTATAGATACGCAGTATTTT
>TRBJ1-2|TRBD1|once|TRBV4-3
CASSRGQGYGYTF
TGCGCCAGCAGCCGCGGACAGGGGTATGGCTACACCTTC
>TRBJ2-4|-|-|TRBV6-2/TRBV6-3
CASSYAADWGNIQYF
TGTGCCAGCAGTTACGCGGCGGACTGGGGAAACATTCAGTACTTC
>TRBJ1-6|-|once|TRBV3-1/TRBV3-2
CASSQSDLYNSPLHF
TGTGCCAGCAGCCAATCGGACTTGTATAATTCACCCCTCCACTTT
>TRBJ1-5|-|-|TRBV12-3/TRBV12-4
CASSLWENQPQHF
TGTGCCAGCAGTTTATGGGAGAATCAGCCCCAGCATTTT
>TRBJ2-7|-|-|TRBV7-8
CASSLNLNYEQYF
TGTGCCAGCAGCTTAAATCTAAACTACGAGCAGTACTTC
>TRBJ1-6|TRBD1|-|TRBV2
CANQGATYNSPLHF
TGTGCCAACCAGGGGGCGACCTATAATTCACCCCTCCACTTT
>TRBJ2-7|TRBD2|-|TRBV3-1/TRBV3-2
CASSLTSGGYEQYF
TGTGCCAGCAGCCTAACTAGCGGGGGCTACGAGCAGTACTTC
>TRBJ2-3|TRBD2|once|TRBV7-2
CASRDGTSGGGDTQYF
TGTGCCAGCAGAGATGGGACTAGCGGGGGGGGAGATACGCAGTATTTT
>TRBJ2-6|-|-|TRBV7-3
CASSRDSSGANVLTF
TGTGCCAGCAGCCGAGACAGCTCTGGGGCCAACGTCCTGACTTTC
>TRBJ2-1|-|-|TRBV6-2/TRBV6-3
CASSSRVLSITRVDEQFF
TGTGCCAGCAGTTCCAGGGTTCTCTCCATTACAAGGGTGGATGAGCAGTTCTTC
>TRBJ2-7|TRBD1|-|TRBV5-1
CASSFDRGSYEQYF
TGCGCCAGCAGTTTTGACAGGGGGTCCTACGAGCAGTACTTC
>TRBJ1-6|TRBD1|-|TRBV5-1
CASSLAPDRGDSPLHF
TGCGCCAGCAGCTTGGCCCCGGACAGGGGTGATTCACCCCTCCACTTT
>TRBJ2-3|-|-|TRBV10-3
CAISDPIGEPAAVAQYF
TGTGCCATCAGTGACCCCATTGGGGAGCCAGCAGCCGTCGCGCAGTATTTT
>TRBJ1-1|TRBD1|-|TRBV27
CASSPPPTDRSGNTEAFF
TGTGCCAGCAGTCCCCCTCCCACGGACAGGAGTGGGAACACTGAAGCTTTCTTT
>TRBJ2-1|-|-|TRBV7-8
CASSGQRDEQFF
TGTGCCAGCTCGGGACAAAGGGATGAGCAGTTCTTC
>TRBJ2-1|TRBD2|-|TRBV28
CASSLLRTSGYNEQFF
TGTGCCAGCAGTTTATTAAGGACTAGCGGCTACAATGAGCAGTTCTTC
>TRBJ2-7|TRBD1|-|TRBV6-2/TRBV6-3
CASSRTGAGPYEQYF
TGTGCCAGCAGTCGGACAGGGGCTGGGCCCTACGAGCAGTACTTC
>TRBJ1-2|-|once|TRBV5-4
CASSLTGNSYGYTF
TGTGCCAGCAGCTTAACCGGGAACTCCTATGGCTACACCTTC
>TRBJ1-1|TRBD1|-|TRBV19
CASSIVRDRRPMNTEAFF
TGTGCCAGTAGTATAGTGAGGGACAGAAGACCGATGAACACTGAAGCTTTCTTT
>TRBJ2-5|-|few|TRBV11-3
CASSLDQGPMETQYF
TGTGCCAGCAGCTTAGATCAGGGTCCCATGGAGACCCAGTACTTC